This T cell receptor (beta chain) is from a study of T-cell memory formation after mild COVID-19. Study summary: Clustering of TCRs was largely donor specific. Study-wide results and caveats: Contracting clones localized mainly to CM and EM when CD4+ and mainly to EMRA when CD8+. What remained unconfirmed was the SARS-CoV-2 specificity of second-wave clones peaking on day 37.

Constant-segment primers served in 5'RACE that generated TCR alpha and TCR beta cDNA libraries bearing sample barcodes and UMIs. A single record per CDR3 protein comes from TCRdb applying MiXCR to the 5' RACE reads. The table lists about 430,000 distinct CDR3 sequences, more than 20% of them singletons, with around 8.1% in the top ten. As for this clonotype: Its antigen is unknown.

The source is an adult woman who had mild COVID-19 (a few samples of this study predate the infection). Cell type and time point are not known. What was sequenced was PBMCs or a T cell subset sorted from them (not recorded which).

The CDR3 DNA sequence: TGCGCCAGCTACGAATCCCCGGGACAGGCAACAGATACGCAGTATTTT. This gives the protein CASYESPGQATDTQYF. This chain uses TRBV5-1 with TRBJ2-3; 8 bases agree with TRBD1. Germline-derived CDR1 and CDR2 are SGHRS and YFSETQ. J gave up 3 bases and V 7 bases, and 13 bases lay outside the gene matches. The CDR3 loop spans 16 amino acids.